These T cell receptor beta chains were read from a single sample in a study of shared T cell receptors in the human thymus. Sequencing used immunoSEQ multiplex PCR; TCRdb keeps in-frame clones, though not all of them. The sample lists some 400,000 clones; over 90% were seen once. Sequences were obtained from thymocytes. These receptors all come from a human donor. Each CDR3 is given with its conserved first and last residue. Fields, in order: clone size, J gene, V gene, D gene, CDR3 protein, CDR3 DNA. D genes are given only for firm matches. Expanded clones are given a class, and other clones once, few, many or no size at all.

- | TRBJ2-7 | TRBV5-5 | - | CASSSRPGPSTYEQYF | TGTGCCAGCAGCTCTCGACCGGGACCATCGACTTACGAGCAGTACTTC
- | TRBJ2-3 | TRBV28 | - | CASSRGRQRGTDTQYF | TGTGCCAGCAGTCGGGGGAGACAGCGCGGCACAGATACGCAGTATTTT
- | TRBJ2-4 | TRBV6-1 | TRBD2 | CASGTTPAKNIQYF | TGTGCCAGCGGGACTACCCCAGCCAAAAACATTCAGTACTTC
once | TRBJ1-2 | TRBV27 | TRBD1 | CASSERLTGTSGYTF | TGTGCCAGCAGCGAGCGATTGACAGGGACTAGTGGCTACACCTTC
- | TRBJ2-1 | TRBV14 | TRBD1 | CASSQLGQGAHEQFF | TGTGCCAGCAGCCAACTGGGACAGGGGGCCCATGAGCAGTTCTTC
- | TRBJ2-1 | TRBV21-1 | - | CASSKRRGEQFF | TGTGCCAGCAGCAAACGACGGGGTGAGCAGTTCTTC
- | TRBJ2-7 | TRBV25-1 | TRBD1 | CASSQKGANEQYF | TGTGCCAGCAGTCAAAAGGGGGCCAACGAGCAGTACTTC
- | TRBJ1-5 | TRBV7-2 | - | CASSLNREVNIGNQPQHF | TGTGCCAGCAGCTTAAACAGGGAGGTGAATATCGGCAATCAGCCCCAGCATTTT
- | TRBJ2-1 | TRBV27 | TRBD2 | CASSASGSGSYNEQFF | TGTGCCAGCAGTGCCAGCGGGAGTGGGTCCTACAATGAGCAGTTCTTC
- | TRBJ1-5 | TRBV28 | - | CASSLGTLVGNQPQHF | TGTGCCAGCAGTTTAGGGACATTAGTGGGCAATCAGCCCCAGCATTTT
- | TRBJ2-7 | TRBV4-1 | TRBD2 | CASSQSPTSGYSYEQYF | TGCGCCAGCAGCCAATCCCCAACTAGCGGGTATTCCTACGAGCAGTACTTC
once | TRBJ2-7 | TRBV7-9 | TRBD2 | CASSSETGTRTSGDEQYF | TGTGCCAGCAGCTCTGAGACAGGCACCAGGACTAGCGGGGACGAGCAGTACTTC
once | TRBJ2-3 | TRBV18 | - | CASSLLPGSGGDTQYF | TGTGCCAGCTCACTTCTGCCGGGTTCTGGGGGAGATACGCAGTATTTT
- | TRBJ1-5 | TRBV6-1 | - | CASSDSLDLSNQPQHF | TGTGCCAGCAGTGATTCTTTGGACCTTAGCAATCAGCCCCAGCATTTT
- | TRBJ2-3 | TRBV2 | - | CASSEAGGGDADTQYF | TGTGCCAGCAGTGAAGCGGGAGGGGGTGACGCAGATACGCAGTATTTT
- | TRBJ2-1 | TRBV6-4 | - | CASREGTGWGNEQFF | TGTGCCAGCAGAGAAGGGACGGGTTGGGGCAATGAGCAGTTCTTC
- | TRBJ2-3 | TRBV6-4 | TRBD1 | CASSDPSGGSTDTQYF | TGTGCCAGCAGTGACCCCTCAGGGGGCTCCACAGATACGCAGTATTTT
- | TRBJ2-7 | TRBV27 | TRBD2 | CASRSGGDTTYEQYF | TGTGCCAGCAGGAGCGGGGGGGACACCACCTACGAGCAGTACTTC
- | TRBJ1-5 | TRBV27 | TRBD1 | CASSFRTGRSQPQHF | TGTGCCAGCAGTTTTCGGACAGGCCGCAGCCAGCCCCAGCATTTT
- | TRBJ2-7 | TRBV29-1 | - | CSVIPGPRRDEQYF | TGCAGCGTTATTCCGGGACCCCGGAGGGACGAGCAGTACTTC
- | TRBJ2-1 | TRBV14 | TRBD2 | CASSQKAGKRETNEQFF | TGTGCCAGCAGCCAAAAAGCAGGAAAGCGGGAGACCAATGAGCAGTTCTTC
once | TRBJ2-7 | TRBV28 | - | CASALGGGPYEQYF | TGTGCCAGTGCCCTAGGGGGGGGACCCTACGAGCAGTACTTC